Detailed here is one T cell receptor (beta chain). TCRdb's table, derived via immunoSEQ multiplex PCR, lists solely in-frame clones and lacks some. The table lists over 65,000 clones, about 90% of them singletons. The germline V gene has CDR1 LNHDA and CDR2 SQIVND (reference sequence). The CDR3 runs 12 residues. The V end lost 3 bases, the J end lost 7 bases, and 9 bases lay between the germline ends. These data belong to a study of blood T cell repertoires in COVID-19. Study summary: COVID-19 samples, acute and convalescent, were from the United States, Italy and Spain. T cells, B-cell-depleted T cells, or PBMCs provided the cDNA or gDNA that served as material.

This TCR was sampled from a middle-aged man with active COVID-19. Sequenced input: peripheral blood. This chain uses TRBV19 with TRBJ1-1; TRBD1 is a possible D gene (5 bases). CDR3 region: CASSIGGSEAFF. CDR3 in DNA: TGTGCCAGTAGTATCGGGGGGAGTGAAGCTTTCTTT. The complete variable domain, with remaining parts taken from reference TRBV19 and TRBJ1-1, reads DGGITQSPKYLFRKEGQNVTLSCEQNLNHDAMYWYRQDPGQGLRLIYYSQIVNDFQKGDIAEGYSVSREKKESFPLTVTSAQKNPTAFYLCASSIGGSEAFFGQGTRLTVV.